This T cell receptor (beta chain) was identified in a study of cytotoxic CD8 clonotypes in ibrutinib-treated CLL. Trimming pared 7 bases from V and 4 bases from J, leaving 16 bases between. This CDR3 is 13 amino acids long. Germline V CDR1 and CDR2: SQVTM, ANQGSEA. The assay was immunoSEQ multiplex PCR, and TCRdb's table has in-frame clones only and misses some. This sample has about 50,000 clones, with about half found just once. The TCR originated in a human donor with chronic lymphocytic leukemia. Sequences were derived from PBMCs, sampled after 12 months of ibrutinib treatment. The V gene is TRBV29-1, the J gene TRBJ1-1; possibly TRBD1 for D (5 bases). The DNA for the CDR3 is TGCAGCGCCATGGGTGGGGCAGCCACTGAAGCTTTCTTT. Amino acid sequence: CSAMGGAATEAFF.